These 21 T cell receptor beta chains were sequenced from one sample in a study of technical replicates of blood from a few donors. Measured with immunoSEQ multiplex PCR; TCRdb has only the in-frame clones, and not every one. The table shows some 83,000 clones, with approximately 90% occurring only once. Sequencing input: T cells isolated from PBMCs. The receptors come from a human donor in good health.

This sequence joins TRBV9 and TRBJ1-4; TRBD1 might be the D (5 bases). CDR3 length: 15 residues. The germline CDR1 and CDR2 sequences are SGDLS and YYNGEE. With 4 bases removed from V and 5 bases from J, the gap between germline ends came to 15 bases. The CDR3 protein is CASSTTDIRNEKLFF. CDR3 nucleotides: TGTGCCAGCAGCACCACGGACATTCGGAATGAAAAACTGTTTTTT.

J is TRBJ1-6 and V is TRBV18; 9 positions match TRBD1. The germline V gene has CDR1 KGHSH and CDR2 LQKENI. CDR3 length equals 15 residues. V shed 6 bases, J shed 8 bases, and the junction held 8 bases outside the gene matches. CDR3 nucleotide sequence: TGTGCCAGCTCGGCCGGGACAGGGTGGGATTCACCCCTCCACTTT. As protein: CASSAGTGWDSPLHF.

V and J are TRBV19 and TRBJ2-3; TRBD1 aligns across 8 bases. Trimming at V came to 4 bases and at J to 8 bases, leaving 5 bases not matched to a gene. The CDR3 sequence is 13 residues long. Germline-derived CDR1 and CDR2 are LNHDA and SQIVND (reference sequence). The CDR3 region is CASSTTTGVTQYF. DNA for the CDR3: TGTGCCAGTAGTACCACGACAGGGGTTACGCAGTATTTT.

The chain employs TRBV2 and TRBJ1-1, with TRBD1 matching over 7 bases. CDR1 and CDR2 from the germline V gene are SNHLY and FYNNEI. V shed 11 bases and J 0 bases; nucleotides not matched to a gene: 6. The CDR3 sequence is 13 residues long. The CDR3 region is CAAGQIMNTEAFF. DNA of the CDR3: TGTGCCGCGGGACAGATTATGAACACTGAAGCTTTCTTT.

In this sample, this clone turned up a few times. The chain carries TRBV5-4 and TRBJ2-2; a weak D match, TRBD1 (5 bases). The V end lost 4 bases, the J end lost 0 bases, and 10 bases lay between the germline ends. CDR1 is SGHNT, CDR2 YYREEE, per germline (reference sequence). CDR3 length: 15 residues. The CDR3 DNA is TGTGCCAGCAGCGGCTCAGGGACGAACACCGGGGAGCTGTTTTTT. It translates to CASSGSGTNTGELFF. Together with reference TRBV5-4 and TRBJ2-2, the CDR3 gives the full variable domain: ETGVTQSPTHLIKTRGQQVTLRCSSQSGHNTVSWYQQALGQGPQFIFQYYREEENGRGNFPPRFSGLQFPNYSSELNVNALELDDSALYLCASSGSGTNTGELFFGEGSRLTVL.

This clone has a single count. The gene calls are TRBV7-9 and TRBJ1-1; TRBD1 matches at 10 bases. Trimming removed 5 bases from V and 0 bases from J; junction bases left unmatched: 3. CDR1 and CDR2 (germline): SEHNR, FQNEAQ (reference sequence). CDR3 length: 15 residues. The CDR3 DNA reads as TGTGCCAGCAGCGCGGACAGGGGGATGAACACTGAAGCTTTCTTT. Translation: CASSADRGMNTEAFF. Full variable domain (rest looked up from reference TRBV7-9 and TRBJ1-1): DTGVSQNPRHKITKRGQNVTFRCDPISEHNRLYWYRQTLGQGPEFLTYFQNEAQLEKSRLLSDRFSAERPKGSFSTLEIQRTEQGDSAMYLCASSADRGMNTEAFFGQGTRLTVV.

The CDR3 DNA is TGTGCCAGCAGTGAAGAAAGTCGACAGGGCCTCTACGAGCAGTACTTC. Translating it yields CASSEESRQGLYEQYF. The gene calls are TRBV25-1 and TRBJ2-7; 7 bases fit TRBD1. CDR1 MGHDK and CDR2 SYGVNS come from the germline V gene. The trim removed 2 bases at V and 3 bases at J, leaving 10 bases unmatched. The CDR3 runs to 16 residues.

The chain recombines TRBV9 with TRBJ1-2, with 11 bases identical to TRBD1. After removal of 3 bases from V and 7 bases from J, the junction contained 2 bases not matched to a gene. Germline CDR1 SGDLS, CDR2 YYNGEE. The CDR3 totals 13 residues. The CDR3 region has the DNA TGTGCCAGCAGCGAGGGGACAGGGGGTGGCTACACCTTC. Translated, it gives CASSEGTGGGYTF.

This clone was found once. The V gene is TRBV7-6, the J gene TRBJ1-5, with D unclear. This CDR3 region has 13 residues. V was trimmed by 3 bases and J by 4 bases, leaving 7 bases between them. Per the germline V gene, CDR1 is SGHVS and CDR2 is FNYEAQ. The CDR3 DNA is TGTGCCAGCAGCTTTCGCGTAAATCAGCCCCAGCATTTT. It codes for CASSFRVNQPQHF.

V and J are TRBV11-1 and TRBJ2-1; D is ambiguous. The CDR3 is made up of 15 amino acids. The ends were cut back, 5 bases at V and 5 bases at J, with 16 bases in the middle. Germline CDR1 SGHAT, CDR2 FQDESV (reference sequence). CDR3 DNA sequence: TGTGCCAGCAGCCCTCGGAGTAAAAATCACAATGAGCAGTTCTTC. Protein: CASSPRSKNHNEQFF.

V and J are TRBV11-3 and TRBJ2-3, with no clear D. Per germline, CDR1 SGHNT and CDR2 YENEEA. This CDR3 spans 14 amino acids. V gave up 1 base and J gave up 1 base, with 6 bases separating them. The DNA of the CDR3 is TGTGCCAGCAGCTTAGGTCAGGGCACAGATACGCAGTATTTT. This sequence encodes CASSLGQGTDTQYF.

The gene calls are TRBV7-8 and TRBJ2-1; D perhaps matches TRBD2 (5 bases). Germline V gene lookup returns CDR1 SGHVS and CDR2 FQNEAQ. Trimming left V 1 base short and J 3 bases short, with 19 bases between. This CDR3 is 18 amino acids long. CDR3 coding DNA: TGTGCCAGCAGCTTAGTCCCCCCCGTAAGCGGCCTCTACAATGAGCAGTTCTTC. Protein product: CASSLVPPVSGLYNEQFF.

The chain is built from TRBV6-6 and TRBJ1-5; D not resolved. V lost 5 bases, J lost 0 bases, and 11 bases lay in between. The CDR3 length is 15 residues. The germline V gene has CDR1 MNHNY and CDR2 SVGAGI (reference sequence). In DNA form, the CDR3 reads TGTGCCAGCAGTGACACGATTTATAGCAATCAGCCCCAGCATTTT. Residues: CASSDTIYSNQPQHF.

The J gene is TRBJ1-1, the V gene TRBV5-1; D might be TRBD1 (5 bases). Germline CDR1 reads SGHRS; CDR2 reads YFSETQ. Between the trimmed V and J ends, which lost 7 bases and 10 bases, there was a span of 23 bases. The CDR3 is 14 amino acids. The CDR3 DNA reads TGCGCCAGCGAACCGAATCAGGGTCTAGGGCTAGCTTTCTTT. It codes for CASEPNQGLGLAFF.

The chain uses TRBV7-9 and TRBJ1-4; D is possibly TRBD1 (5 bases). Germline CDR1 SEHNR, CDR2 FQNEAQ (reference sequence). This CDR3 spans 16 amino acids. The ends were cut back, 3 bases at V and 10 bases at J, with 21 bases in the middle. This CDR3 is CASSFRVAVTPGKLFF. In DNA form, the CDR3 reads TGTGCCAGCAGCTTCAGGGTAGCGGTAACTCCGGGAAAACTGTTTTTT. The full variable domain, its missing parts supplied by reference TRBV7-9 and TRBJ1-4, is DTGVSQNPRHKITKRGQNVTFRCDPISEHNRLYWYRQTLGQGPEFLTYFQNEAQLEKSRLLSDRFSAERPKGSFSTLEIQRTEQGDSAMYLCASSFRVAVTPGKLFFGSGTQLSVL.

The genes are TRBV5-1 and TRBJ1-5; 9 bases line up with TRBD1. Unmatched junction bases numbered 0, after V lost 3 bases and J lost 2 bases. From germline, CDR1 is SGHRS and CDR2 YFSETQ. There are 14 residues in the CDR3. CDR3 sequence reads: CASSWTGGNQPQHF. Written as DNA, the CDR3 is TGCGCCAGCAGCTGGACAGGGGGCAATCAGCCCCAGCATTTT.

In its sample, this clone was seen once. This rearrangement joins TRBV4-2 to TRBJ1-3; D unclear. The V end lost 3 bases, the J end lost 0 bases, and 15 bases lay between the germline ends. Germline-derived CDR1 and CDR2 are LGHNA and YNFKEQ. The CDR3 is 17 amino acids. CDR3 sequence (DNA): TGTGCCAGCAGCCAGGCCCTACAGAGCTTCTCTGGAAACACCATATATTTT. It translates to CASSQALQSFSGNTIYF.

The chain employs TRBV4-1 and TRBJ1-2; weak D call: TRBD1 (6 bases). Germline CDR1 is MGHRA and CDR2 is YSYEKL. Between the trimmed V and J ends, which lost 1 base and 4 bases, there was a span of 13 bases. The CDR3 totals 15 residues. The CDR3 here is CASSQAPGTPYGYTF. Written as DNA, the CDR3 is TGCGCCAGCAGCCAAGCCCCAGGGACACCCTATGGCTACACCTTC.

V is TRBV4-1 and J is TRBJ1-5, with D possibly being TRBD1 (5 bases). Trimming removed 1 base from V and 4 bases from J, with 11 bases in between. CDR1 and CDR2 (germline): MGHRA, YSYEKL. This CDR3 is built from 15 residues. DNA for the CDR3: TGCGCCAGCAGCCAAGTTAGGGGCTTTAATCAGCCCCAGCATTTT. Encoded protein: CASSQVRGFNQPQHF.

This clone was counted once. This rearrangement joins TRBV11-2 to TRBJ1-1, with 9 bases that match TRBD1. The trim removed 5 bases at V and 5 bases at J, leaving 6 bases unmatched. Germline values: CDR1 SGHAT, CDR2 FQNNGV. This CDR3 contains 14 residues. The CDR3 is CASSRGTGRTEAFF. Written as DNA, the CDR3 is TGTGCCAGCAGCCGAGGGACAGGGAGGACTGAAGCTTTCTTT. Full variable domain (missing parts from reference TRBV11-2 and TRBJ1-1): EAGVAQSPRYKIIEKRQSVAFWCNPISGHATLYWYQQILGQGPKLLIQFQNNGVVDDSQLPKDRFSAERLKGVDSTLKIQPAKLEDSAVYLCASSRGTGRTEAFFGQGTRLTVV.

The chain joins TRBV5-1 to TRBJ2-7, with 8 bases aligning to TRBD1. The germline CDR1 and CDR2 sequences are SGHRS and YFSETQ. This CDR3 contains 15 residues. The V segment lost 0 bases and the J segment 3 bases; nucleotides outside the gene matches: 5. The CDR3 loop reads CASSLGTGTYYEQYF. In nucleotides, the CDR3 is TGCGCCAGCAGCTTGGGGACAGGGACGTACTACGAGCAGTACTTC.